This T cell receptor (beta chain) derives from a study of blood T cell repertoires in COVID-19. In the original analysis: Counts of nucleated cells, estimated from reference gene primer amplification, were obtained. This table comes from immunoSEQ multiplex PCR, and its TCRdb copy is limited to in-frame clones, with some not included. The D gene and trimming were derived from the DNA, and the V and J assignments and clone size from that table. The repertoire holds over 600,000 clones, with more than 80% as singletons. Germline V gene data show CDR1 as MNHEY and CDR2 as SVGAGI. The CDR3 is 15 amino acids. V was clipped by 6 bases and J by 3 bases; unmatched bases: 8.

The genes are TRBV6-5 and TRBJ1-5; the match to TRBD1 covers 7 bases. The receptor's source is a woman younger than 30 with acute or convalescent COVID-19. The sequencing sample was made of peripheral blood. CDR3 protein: CASSKDRALNQPQHF. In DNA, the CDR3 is TGTGCCAGCAGCAAAGACAGGGCCCTCAATCAGCCCCAGCATTTT.